The rows below give T cell receptor beta chains drawn from one sample of a study of human T cells and chemical hapten exposure. MiXCR, applied by TCRdb to the RACE reads, yields one record per CDR3 protein. The table shows about 85,000 distinct CDR3 sequences, with roughly 11% occurring only once. This sample comprised whole blood, obtained in connection with sensitization to the hapten diphenylcyclopropenone (DPC). These receptors were obtained from a man aged 18 to 29 with alopecia areata. Some clones in this sample may be carry-over from other donors' samples. Each CDR3 is given with its conserved first and last residue. D genes are given only for firm matches. The listing skips clone size in some rows; elsewhere it reads once, few, many or a size class.

V gene: TRBV7-2
D gene: TRBD2
clone size: NA
J gene: TRBJ2-1
CDR3 DNA: TGTGCCAGCAGCTTAGCTAGCGGGGGAATGAACAATGAGCAGTTCTTC
CDR3 protein: CASSLASGGMNNEQFF

V gene: TRBV3-1
D gene: NA
clone size: many
J gene: TRBJ1-2
CDR3 DNA: TGTGCCAGCGGTACTATTACCCCAGACAGTGAGGATGGCTACACCTTC
CDR3 protein: CASGTITPDSEDGYTF

V gene: TRBV7-6
D gene: NA
clone size: many
J gene: TRBJ2-5
CDR3 DNA: TGTGCCAGCAGCTTAGCGGTCGAAGAGACCCAGTACTTC
CDR3 protein: CASSLAVEETQYF

V gene: TRBV10-3
D gene: TRBD1
clone size: few
J gene: TRBJ1-2
CDR3 DNA: TGTGCCACCGAGGACAGGGGGCTCGGCTACACCTTC
CDR3 protein: CATEDRGLGYTF

V gene: TRBV9
D gene: TRBD1
clone size: few
J gene: TRBJ1-6
CDR3 DNA: TGTGCCAGCAGCACGGACAGGGGGCGGTCACCCCTCCACTTT
CDR3 protein: CASSTDRGRSPLHF

V gene: TRBV29-1
D gene: NA
clone size: NA
J gene: TRBJ1-1
CDR3 DNA: TGCAGCACCCGACAGAATGAAGCTTTCTTT
CDR3 protein: CSTRQNEAFF

V gene: TRBV7-2
D gene: TRBD1
clone size: many
J gene: TRBJ1-5
CDR3 DNA: TGTGCCAGCAGCCTGGACAGGGGGGCAGGCGGTCAGCCCCAGCATTTT
CDR3 protein: CASSLDRGAGGQPQHF

V gene: TRBV20-1
D gene: NA
clone size: few
J gene: TRBJ1-4
CDR3 DNA: TGCAGTGCTAGAGTTGGGGGACTCCCGAGGGGAGAAAAACTGTTTTTT
CDR3 protein: CSARVGGLPRGEKLFF

V gene: TRBV20-1
D gene: NA
clone size: NA
J gene: TRBJ1-4
CDR3 DNA: TGCAGTGCTAGAGATGGGGGGAGGAAAGAAAAACTGTTTTTT
CDR3 protein: CSARDGGRKEKLFF

V gene: TRBV6-2/TRBV6-3
D gene: NA
clone size: NA
J gene: TRBJ1-5
CDR3 DNA: TGTGCCAGCAGTTACTCGACAGTGAATCAGCCCCAGCATTTT
CDR3 protein: CASSYSTVNQPQHF

V gene: TRBV10-3
D gene: NA
clone size: NA
J gene: TRBJ1-2
CDR3 DNA: TGTGCCATTACCGGGACGGACTATGGCTACACCTTC
CDR3 protein: CAITGTDYGYTF

V gene: TRBV4-1
D gene: TRBD1
clone size: few
J gene: TRBJ2-1
CDR3 DNA: TGCGCCAGCAGCCACGCCGGACAGGGGAGCTCCTACAATGAGCAGTTCTTC
CDR3 protein: CASSHAGQGSSYNEQFF

V gene: TRBV9
D gene: TRBD1
clone size: NA
J gene: TRBJ1-1
CDR3 DNA: TGTGCCAGCAGCCTTGGTTCGACAGGGGGGACTGTAGCTTTCTTT
CDR3 protein: CASSLGSTGGTVAFF

V gene: TRBV4-3
D gene: NA
clone size: few
J gene: TRBJ1-2
CDR3 DNA: TGCGCCAGCAGCCGCCCTGGAGTAAACTATGGCTACACCTTC
CDR3 protein: CASSRPGVNYGYTF

V gene: TRBV6-5
D gene: NA
clone size: few
J gene: TRBJ1-2
CDR3 DNA: TGTGCCAGCAGTAGGGAGGGAGCCTATGGCTACACCTTC
CDR3 protein: CASSREGAYGYTF

V gene: TRBV28
D gene: NA
clone size: many
J gene: TRBJ1-1
CDR3 DNA: TGTGCCAGCAGTTTCACGACGTTGGCTTTCTTT
CDR3 protein: CASSFTTLAFF

V gene: TRBV6-1
D gene: NA
clone size: many
J gene: TRBJ2-1
CDR3 DNA: TGTGCCAGCAGTGAAGCGCCGGGACACCGCCAACTAACCTACAATGAGCAGTTCTTC
CDR3 protein: CASSEAPGHRQLTYNEQFF

V gene: TRBV27
D gene: NA
clone size: NA
J gene: TRBJ1-1
CDR3 DNA: TGTGCCAGCAGTCAAAATACCCCCACAGGGTCTACTGAAGCTTTCTTT
CDR3 protein: CASSQNTPTGSTEAFF

V gene: TRBV29-1
D gene: NA
clone size: many
J gene: TRBJ2-5
CDR3 DNA: TGCAGCGTCGAACCCGGACTTAAAGAGACCCAGTACTTC
CDR3 protein: CSVEPGLKETQYF

V gene: TRBV6-2/TRBV6-3
D gene: NA
clone size: many
J gene: TRBJ2-7
CDR3 DNA: TGTGCCAGCAGTTACTCCGGATCGTGGAGTGGCGGCGAGCAGTACTTC
CDR3 protein: CASSYSGSWSGGEQYF

V gene: TRBV6-4
D gene: NA
clone size: NA
J gene: TRBJ2-2
CDR3 DNA: TGTGCCAGCAGTGAGACGGGTGAGGGAACCGGGGAGCTGTTTTTT
CDR3 protein: CASSETGEGTGELFF

V gene: TRBV6-2/TRBV6-3
D gene: NA
clone size: many
J gene: TRBJ1-4
CDR3 DNA: TGTGCCAGCAGTCGCGACGGCCTGACAACTAATGAAAAACTGTTTTTT
CDR3 protein: CASSRDGLTTNEKLFF

V gene: TRBV7-2
D gene: TRBD1
clone size: NA
J gene: TRBJ1-1
CDR3 DNA: TGTGCCAGCAGCTTTCACAGGGGCGGAGGCACTGAAGCTTTCTTT
CDR3 protein: CASSFHRGGGTEAFF

V gene: TRBV4-1
D gene: NA
clone size: NA
J gene: TRBJ1-5
CDR3 DNA: TGCGCCAGCAGCCCACACAGCGTTAGCAATCAGCCCCAGCATTTT
CDR3 protein: CASSPHSVSNQPQHF

V gene: TRBV6-2/TRBV6-3
D gene: NA
clone size: NA
J gene: TRBJ1-2
CDR3 DNA: TGTGCCAGCAGGAACGGGCTGCTTAACTATGGCTACACCTTC
CDR3 protein: CASRNGLLNYGYTF

V gene: TRBV7-9
D gene: NA
clone size: few
J gene: TRBJ1-3
CDR3 DNA: TGTGCCAGCAGCTCCGAGTTCTCTGGAAACACCATATATTTT
CDR3 protein: CASSSEFSGNTIYF

V gene: TRBV6-2/TRBV6-3
D gene: NA
clone size: many
J gene: TRBJ2-3
CDR3 DNA: TGTGCCAGCAGTTACGCGAAGGAAAACACAGATACGCAGTATTTT
CDR3 protein: CASSYAKENTDTQYF

V gene: TRBV18
D gene: NA
clone size: few
J gene: TRBJ2-1
CDR3 DNA: TGTGCCAGCTCACCACCCCGGGACACGGGTGAGCAGTTCTTC
CDR3 protein: CASSPPRDTGEQFF

V gene: TRBV10-2
D gene: NA
clone size: NA
J gene: TRBJ1-1
CDR3 DNA: TGCGCCAGCAGTGAGCCGGGATTGAACACTGAAGCTTTCTTT
CDR3 protein: CASSEPGLNTEAFF

V gene: TRBV3-1
D gene: NA
clone size: many
J gene: TRBJ2-7
CDR3 DNA: TGTGCCAGCAGCCGTAGGACAGTAAGCTCCTACGAGCAGTACTTC
CDR3 protein: CASSRRTVSSYEQYF

V gene: TRBV24-1
D gene: NA
clone size: few
J gene: TRBJ2-2
CDR3 DNA: TGTGCCACCATTGCTCCTCAAGACACCGGGGAGCTGTTTTTT
CDR3 protein: CATIAPQDTGELFF

V gene: TRBV10-3
D gene: NA
clone size: NA
J gene: TRBJ1-1
CDR3 DNA: TGTGCCATCAGTGGCACCATGAACACTGAAGCTTTCTTT
CDR3 protein: CAISGTMNTEAFF

V gene: TRBV9
D gene: NA
clone size: NA
J gene: TRBJ1-2
CDR3 DNA: TGTGCCAGCAGCGCGACAGGAGACTTCTATGGCTACACCTTC
CDR3 protein: CASSATGDFYGYTF

V gene: TRBV4-3
D gene: TRBD2
clone size: NA
J gene: TRBJ2-1
CDR3 DNA: TGCGCCAGCAGCCTGAGAGCGGGGAACAATGAGCAGTTCTTC
CDR3 protein: CASSLRAGNNEQFF

V gene: TRBV27
D gene: NA
clone size: many
J gene: TRBJ1-2
CDR3 DNA: TGTGCCAGTAGGACAGCTGGACACTATGGCTACACCTTC
CDR3 protein: CASRTAGHYGYTF

V gene: TRBV4-3
D gene: NA
clone size: NA
J gene: TRBJ2-3
CDR3 DNA: TGCGCCAGCAGCCAAGGTCCGGGAACTTGCACAGATACGCAGTATTTT
CDR3 protein: CASSQGPGTCTDTQYF

V gene: TRBV7-3
D gene: NA
clone size: many
J gene: TRBJ1-1
CDR3 DNA: TGTGCCAGCAGCAGGACAGAGAACACTGAAGCTTTCTTT
CDR3 protein: CASSRTENTEAFF

V gene: TRBV11-2
D gene: NA
clone size: many
J gene: TRBJ2-4
CDR3 DNA: TGTGCCAGCAGCTTAGAGGTCGGGGGCGAAGCCAAAAACATTCAGTACTTC
CDR3 protein: CASSLEVGGEAKNIQYF

V gene: TRBV10-2
D gene: TRBD2
clone size: many
J gene: TRBJ2-2
CDR3 DNA: TGCGCCAGCAGTGAGCCCCTAGCGGGGGCTTACACCGGGGAGCTGTTTTTT
CDR3 protein: CASSEPLAGAYTGELFF

V gene: TRBV12-5
D gene: NA
clone size: NA
J gene: TRBJ1-1
CDR3 DNA: TGTGCTAGTGGTTTAGGGGGTCGTCGGACTGAAGCTTTCTTT
CDR3 protein: CASGLGGRRTEAFF

V gene: TRBV6-5
D gene: NA
clone size: many
J gene: TRBJ2-4
CDR3 DNA: TGTGCCAGCAGTTACTCGAAACAGGCGGGGAGAAACATTCAGTACTTC
CDR3 protein: CASSYSKQAGRNIQYF

V gene: TRBV27
D gene: NA
clone size: many
J gene: TRBJ2-7
CDR3 DNA: TGTGCCAGCAAGTCCCGCAGGGTTGACTACGAGCAGTACTTC
CDR3 protein: CASKSRRVDYEQYF

V gene: TRBV5-1
D gene: TRBD1
clone size: NA
J gene: TRBJ1-5
CDR3 DNA: TGCGCCAGCAGCGTAGGCTACAGGGGGCAGCCCCAGCATTTT
CDR3 protein: CASSVGYRGQPQHF

V gene: TRBV4-3
D gene: NA
clone size: many
J gene: TRBJ1-5
CDR3 DNA: TGCGCCAGCAGCCAAGTTAGGGGGGGCGCGCAGCCCCAGCATTTT
CDR3 protein: CASSQVRGGAQPQHF

V gene: TRBV7-9
D gene: TRBD2
clone size: many
J gene: TRBJ2-3
CDR3 DNA: TGTGCCAGCAGCTTAGGGGCTAGCGGACTCACAGATACGCAGTATTTT
CDR3 protein: CASSLGASGLTDTQYF

V gene: TRBV11-2
D gene: TRBD2
clone size: many
J gene: TRBJ2-1
CDR3 DNA: TGTGCCAGCAGCTTAGATCGGTCACTAGCGGGGAGCTCCTACAATGAGCAGTTCTTC
CDR3 protein: CASSLDRSLAGSSYNEQFF

V gene: TRBV18
D gene: NA
clone size: NA
J gene: TRBJ1-2
CDR3 DNA: TGTGCCAGCTCTCCAGGGATCGGCTACACCTTC
CDR3 protein: CASSPGIGYTF

V gene: TRBV7-9
D gene: NA
clone size: NA
J gene: TRBJ1-2
CDR3 DNA: TGTGCCAGCACCCGTCCCCCCGCAGCCGATGGCTACACCTTC
CDR3 protein: CASTRPPAADGYTF

V gene: TRBV19
D gene: TRBD1
clone size: many
J gene: TRBJ2-1
CDR3 DNA: TGTGCCAGTAGTACCCCCAGAGACAGGGGGGACTACAATGAGCAGTTCTTC
CDR3 protein: CASSTPRDRGDYNEQFF

V gene: TRBV7-2
D gene: TRBD1
clone size: few
J gene: TRBJ2-5
CDR3 DNA: TGTGCCAGCAGCTTAGTTTGGGACAGGGACCAAGAGACCCAGTACTTC
CDR3 protein: CASSLVWDRDQETQYF

V gene: TRBV5-1
D gene: NA
clone size: many
J gene: TRBJ2-1
CDR3 DNA: TGCGCCAGCAGCCCAAATTACAATGAGCAGTTCTTC
CDR3 protein: CASSPNYNEQFF

V gene: TRBV27
D gene: NA
clone size: many
J gene: TRBJ1-1
CDR3 DNA: TGTGCCAGCAGTTTAAAAACAGATGGGGACACTGAAGCTTTCTTT
CDR3 protein: CASSLKTDGDTEAFF

V gene: TRBV6-2/TRBV6-3
D gene: NA
clone size: many
J gene: TRBJ2-7
CDR3 DNA: TGTGCCAGCAGCCCAGGGGGGAGCTCCTACGAGCAGTACTTC
CDR3 protein: CASSPGGSSYEQYF

V gene: TRBV20-1
D gene: NA
clone size: NA
J gene: TRBJ2-7
CDR3 DNA: TGCAGTGCCACCATCCGGGGGTCCTACGAGCAGTACTTC
CDR3 protein: CSATIRGSYEQYF

V gene: TRBV29-1
D gene: TRBD1
clone size: many
J gene: TRBJ2-3
CDR3 DNA: TGCAGCGTTGCGACAGGGGTGGGCACAGATACGCAGTATTTT
CDR3 protein: CSVATGVGTDTQYF

V gene: TRBV4-2
D gene: NA
clone size: NA
J gene: TRBJ2-7
CDR3 DNA: TGTGCCAGCAGCCAAGAAACAGGGTTCAGCTCCTACGAGCAGTACTTC
CDR3 protein: CASSQETGFSSYEQYF

V gene: TRBV12-3/TRBV12-4
D gene: NA
clone size: NA
J gene: TRBJ1-4
CDR3 DNA: TGTGCCAGCAGTTTGGAGGGGATGGGTAATGAAAAACTGTTTTTT
CDR3 protein: CASSLEGMGNEKLFF

V gene: TRBV5-1
D gene: TRBD2
clone size: many
J gene: TRBJ2-3
CDR3 DNA: TGCGCCAGCAGCTTGACCCCGACTGGCGGGGGGACAGATACGCAGTATTTT
CDR3 protein: CASSLTPTGGGTDTQYF

V gene: TRBV9
D gene: TRBD2
clone size: many
J gene: TRBJ2-3
CDR3 DNA: TGTGCCAGCAGCGCCGGGACTAGCGGGGGGACAGATACGCAGTATTTT
CDR3 protein: CASSAGTSGGTDTQYF

V gene: TRBV7-6
D gene: TRBD2
clone size: many
J gene: TRBJ2-1
CDR3 DNA: TGTGCCAGCAGCCTTAGCGGGGGGATCTACAATGAGCAGTTCTTC
CDR3 protein: CASSLSGGIYNEQFF